Listed here is a single T cell receptor (beta chain). V was cut by 8 bases and J by 5 bases, with 9 bases left in between. The CDR3 covers 11 residues. Germline values: CDR1 SGHAT, CDR2 FQDESV (reference sequence). Here immunoSEQ multiplex PCR was the method, and the copy in TCRdb shows in-frame clones only, minus some. This repertoire shows about 35,000 clones, about four fifths found once; its top ten account for less than 2%. The data stem from a study of OX40 agonist ivuxolimab in advanced cancers. The sample in question was CD4+ or CD8+ T cells sorted from blood, obtained in a trial of the OX40 agonist ivuxolimab. The TCR comes from an adult with an advanced solid tumor such as melanoma, head and neck, liver or kidney cancer. The V call is TRBV11-1, the J call TRBJ2-5; tentative D call: TRBD2 (5 bases). For the CDR3, the DNA is TGTGCCAGCTTGGAGGAGGAGACCCAGTACTTC. It codes for CASLEEETQYF.